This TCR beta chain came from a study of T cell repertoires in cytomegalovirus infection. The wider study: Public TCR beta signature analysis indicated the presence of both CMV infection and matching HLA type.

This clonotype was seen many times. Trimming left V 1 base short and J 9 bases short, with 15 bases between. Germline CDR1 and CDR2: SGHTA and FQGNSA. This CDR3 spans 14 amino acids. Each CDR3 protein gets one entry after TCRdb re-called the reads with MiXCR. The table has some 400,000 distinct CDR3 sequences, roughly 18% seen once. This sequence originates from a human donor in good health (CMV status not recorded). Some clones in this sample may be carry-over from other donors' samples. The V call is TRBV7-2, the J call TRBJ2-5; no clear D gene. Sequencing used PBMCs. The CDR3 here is CASSLGETTRPQYF. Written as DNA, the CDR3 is TGTGCCAGCAGCTTAGGAGAAACTACCCGCCCCCAGTACTTC.